The sequence of this TCR beta chain was determined in a study of PD-1 blockade in classical Hodgkin lymphoma (dated by TCRdb to 2020 to 2022). Regarding the complete study: Nivolumab dosing was 3 mg/kg intravenously every 2 weeks, continuing until either disease progression or unacceptable toxicity. The study used TCR beta sequencing and CyTOF to define a peripheral blood immune signature of response to PD-1 blockade in classical Hodgkin lymphoma.

The Qiagen DNeasy kit was used to extract genomic DNA both from unsorted PBMCs and from the negatively selected CD4+ and CD8+ fractions. Amplification of TCR beta CDR3 regions was done by immunoSEQ multiplex PCR with primers that anneal to V and J segments. A synthetic immune receptor repertoire was used to minimize amplification bias, and remaining bias was computationally removed after sequencing. On the authors' methods: Repertoire diversity was quantified as the Shannon entropy index using custom Python scripts. Unsorted, CD4+ and CD8+ repertoires were analyzed separately, except in combined analyses where CD4+ and CD8+ sequences were merged in silico. Clonal expansion was defined as at least a 2-fold frequency increase after treatment relative to C1D1, with a pseudocount of 0.5 for undetected baseline clones. Singleton clones were defined as clones with 0 or 1 copy at C1D1, and non-singleton clones were defined as clones with 2 or more copies. By matching protein sequences in sorted samples from the same patient, clones expanded in unsorted samples were annotated as CD4+, CD8+ or unknown. Diversity changes from C1D1 to C4D1 were tested in paired samples using Wilcoxon tests. TCRdb stores this immuneACCESS table with in-frame sequences only. Part of the clones is absent; in the studies checked, under half of the shortfall reflects unresolved V genes, and no reason is known for the rest. The DNA gave D and trimming, while V, J and clone size come from that table. In this sample the table shows about 14,000 clones, over 70% of which occur a single time. The top ten hold 25% of the sample.

This clone was observed a few times. Its target antigen remains unknown. No clone much larger than this one lies a single base away; base qualities are absent. The time point tag for this specimen amounts to: cycle 2 day 1 (C2D1) of nivolumab. All trial patients had relapsed after autologous stem cell transplantation, with cohorts A, B and C differing in prior brentuximab vedotin exposure. The trial cohort comprised some 60 patients with relapsed/refractory classical Hodgkin lymphoma whose best overall responses were complete response, partial response or progressive disease. In the multi-cohort phase II CheckMate 205 trial, trial patients received single-agent nivolumab. An independent review committee assessed best overall response by applying the 2007 International Working Group response criteria. Trial PBMCs were collected immediately before nivolumab initiation (C1D1) and during therapy at cycle 2 day 1 and cycle 4 day 1. Peripheral blood was collected in 8 mL Vacutainer Cell Preparation Tubes, from which PBMCs were isolated by centrifugation and then cryopreserved.

Overall study results and their limits: Patients starting nivolumab less than 1 year after ASCT had lower diversity and were excluded from later analyses to avoid confounding by immune reconstitution. Only a single clinical trial cohort was studied, and what caused the repertoire differences, possibly disease activity or prior therapy, remained undefined. CD4+ but not CD8+ TCR diversity rose significantly by C4D1 (p=0.0027 vs p=0.16), most apparent in complete responders (p=0.02). Baseline diversity similar to that of newly diagnosed patients was observed in trial patients achieving complete response, whereas significantly lower diversity was observed in partial responders and progressors. Baseline TCR diversity was reported to be lower in newly diagnosed patients than in healthy donors and to be lower still in relapsed/refractory patients.

The sequenced sample was peripheral blood mononuclear cells (PBMCs), obtained before the second cycle of nivolumab. The source is a human donor with classical Hodgkin lymphoma.

In nucleotides, the sequence is TGTGCCAGCAGTTTAGGGGACGCCACCGGGGAGCTGTTTTTT. It encodes CASSLGDATGELFF. The sequence joins TRBV28 to TRBJ2-2; the D call could be TRBD1 or TRBD2, with each sharing 5 bases. Per the germline V gene, MDHEN is the CDR1 and SYDVKM is the CDR2. The cysteine opens and the phenylalanine closes a CDR3 of 14 amino acids. Solely the CDR3 DNA is kept, with 42 bases framed from the first base. V and J are truncated by 2 bases and 4 bases respectively, leaving an intervening sequence of 8 bases.